Listed below are T cell receptor beta chains from one sample, sequenced in a study of control samples from healthy donors and cancer patients. TCRdb's copy holds only in-frame clones and misses some; the assay was immunoSEQ multiplex PCR. The sample lists around 120,000 clones, 85% to 90% occurring once. The material sequenced was blood. The source is a woman in her seventies in good health. Both conserved end residues are part of each CDR3. The D gene is left open where the match is weak. Clone size is stated in some rows and not others, as once, few, many or a class when expanded.

D: .; J: TRBJ1-5; size: .; V: TRBV7-9; DNA: TGTGCCAGCAGCGAACAGGGTAAGGGCAATCAGCCCCAGCATTTT; CDR3: CASSEQGKGNQPQHF
D: .; J: TRBJ2-5; size: once; V: TRBV4-3; DNA: TGCGCCAGCAGCCAAGATAGAGGGAACCAAGAGACCCAGTACTTC; CDR3: CASSQDRGNQETQYF
D: .; J: TRBJ1-4; size: .; V: TRBV27; DNA: TGTGCCAGCAGTTCGGCAGGAACGGTCGGGTATGAAAAACTGTTTTTT; CDR3: CASSSAGTVGYEKLFF
D: .; J: TRBJ2-1; size: .; V: TRBV27; DNA: TGTGCCAGAACTGGGGGCAGGGTTCATTACGATGAGCAGTTCTTC; CDR3: CARTGGRVHYDEQFF
D: TRBD2; J: TRBJ2-3; size: .; V: TRBV9; DNA: TGTGCCAGCAGCGCTGGTAGCGGGGGGGCCTCAGATACGCAGTATTTT; CDR3: CASSAGSGGASDTQYF
D: TRBD1; J: TRBJ2-1; size: .; V: TRBV5-1; DNA: TGCGCCAGCAGCTCTGGACAGGGGTACAATGAGCAGTTCTTC; CDR3: CASSSGQGYNEQFF
D: .; J: TRBJ1-2; size: .; V: TRBV5-1; DNA: TGCGCCAGCAGCTTGTCCGGAGGGCTGGTCGGTGGCTACACCTTC; CDR3: CASSLSGGLVGGYTF
D: TRBD1; J: TRBJ1-2; size: .; V: TRBV6-4; DNA: TGTGCCAGCAGCTCGACAGGGGAAGGCTACACCTTC; CDR3: CASSSTGEGYTF
D: .; J: TRBJ1-4; size: once; V: TRBV21-1; DNA: TGTGCCAGCAGCAAAGTGGTGGGGGGCTCGGCAACTAATGAAAAACTGTTTTTT; CDR3: CASSKVVGGSATNEKLFF
D: .; J: TRBJ1-1; size: .; V: TRBV12-3/TRBV12-4; DNA: TGTGCCAGCAGTAGGGGCCGCCCTGAAGCTTTCTTT; CDR3: CASSRGRPEAFF
D: .; J: TRBJ1-2; size: .; V: TRBV5-1; DNA: TGCGCCAGCAGCTCCGGGACCCAGTATGGCTACACCTTC; CDR3: CASSSGTQYGYTF
D: .; J: TRBJ2-5; size: .; V: TRBV6-2/TRBV6-3; DNA: TGTGCCAGCAGTTTCGGACGCCTCGGAGAGACCCAGTACTTC; CDR3: CASSFGRLGETQYF
D: TRBD1; J: TRBJ1-6; size: .; V: TRBV18; DNA: TGTGCCAGCTCACCTATGACAGGGGATAATTCACCCCTCCACTTT; CDR3: CASSPMTGDNSPLHF
D: TRBD2; J: TRBJ2-1; size: .; V: TRBV7-8; DNA: TGTGCCAGCAGCTTAGTAGCGGGGTTATACAATGAGCAGTTCTTC; CDR3: CASSLVAGLYNEQFF
D: TRBD1; J: TRBJ1-2; size: .; V: TRBV2; DNA: TGTGCCAGCAGCCCAACAGGGGGCGATTACTATGGCTACACCTTC; CDR3: CASSPTGGDYYGYTF
D: .; J: TRBJ1-4; size: .; V: TRBV4-1; DNA: TGCGCCAGCAGAAGGGGAGGGGCGGGTGAAAAACTGTTTTTT; CDR3: CASRRGGAGEKLFF
D: .; J: TRBJ1-5; size: .; V: TRBV4-3; DNA: TGCGCCAGCAGCCAAGATACGATGGGGTTCCAGCCCCAGCATTTT; CDR3: CASSQDTMGFQPQHF
D: .; J: TRBJ1-2; size: .; V: TRBV7-2; DNA: TGTGCCAGCACCTCGGGGGGAGCTAACTATGGCTACACCTTC; CDR3: CASTSGGANYGYTF
D: .; J: TRBJ1-5; size: .; V: TRBV6-6; DNA: TGTGCCAGCAGTTACTCGCGTAGCAATCAGCCCCAGCATTTT; CDR3: CASSYSRSNQPQHF
D: .; J: TRBJ2-1; size: .; V: TRBV4-3; DNA: TGCGCCAGCAGCCCCCTTATTGGGACGCCTTACAATGAGCAGTTCTTC; CDR3: CASSPLIGTPYNEQFF
D: .; J: TRBJ2-5; size: .; V: TRBV5-8; DNA: TGTGCCAGCAGTAGGCAACAAGAGACCCAGTACTTC; CDR3: CASSRQQETQYF
D: .; J: TRBJ1-1; size: .; V: TRBV6-2/TRBV6-3; DNA: TGTGCCAGCAGTTACTCGGACAGCCCGATTCGGTCGGCTTTCTTT; CDR3: CASSYSDSPIRSAFF
D: .; J: TRBJ1-3; size: once; V: TRBV5-6; DNA: TGTGCCAGCAGCCTTCAGGGAAGGGATAACACCATATATTTT; CDR3: CASSLQGRDNTIYF
D: TRBD1; J: TRBJ1-1; size: .; V: TRBV18; DNA: TGTGCCAGCTCACGGCCCCCAGGACAGGGAGACACTGAAGCTTTCTTT; CDR3: CASSRPPGQGDTEAFF
D: TRBD2; J: TRBJ2-2; size: .; V: TRBV7-9; DNA: TGTGCCAGCAGCTACGCGGGGGCGAACACCGGGGAGCTGTTTTTT; CDR3: CASSYAGANTGELFF
D: .; J: TRBJ1-2; size: many; V: TRBV20-1; DNA: TGCAGTGCTAGTGATGTCCGAGACCCCAGTGGCTACACCTTC; CDR3: CSASDVRDPSGYTF
D: TRBD1; J: TRBJ1-2; size: .; V: TRBV2; DNA: TGTGCCAGCAGTGAAGACAGGGGGCTGCTCGGCTACACCTTC; CDR3: CASSEDRGLLGYTF
D: TRBD1; J: TRBJ1-6; size: .; V: TRBV3-1/TRBV3-2; DNA: TGTGCCAGCAGCCATACCAGGACCGGGACAGGGACGTCACCCCTCCACTTT; CDR3: CASSHTRTGTGTSPLHF
D: .; J: TRBJ2-7; size: .; V: TRBV25-1; DNA: TGTGCCAGCAGTGGCGGGACGGATTTAAGCTCCTACGAGCAGTACTTC; CDR3: CASSGGTDLSSYEQYF
D: .; J: TRBJ1-1; size: .; V: TRBV10-3; DNA: TGTGCCATCAGTGTACAGGGGAACACTGAAGCTTTCTTT; CDR3: CAISVQGNTEAFF
D: .; J: TRBJ1-5; size: .; V: TRBV9; DNA: TGTGCCAGCAGCGTAGACAACAGGAATCAGCCCCAGCATTTT; CDR3: CASSVDNRNQPQHF
D: .; J: TRBJ1-2; size: .; V: TRBV27; DNA: TGTGCCAGCAGTTTTGGTAGTTCCTATGGCTACACCTTC; CDR3: CASSFGSSYGYTF
D: .; J: TRBJ2-7; size: .; V: TRBV7-9; DNA: TGTGCCAGCAGCCGGGCGGGGTCCTACGAGCAGTACTTC; CDR3: CASSRAGSYEQYF
D: .; J: TRBJ2-5; size: .; V: TRBV5-1; DNA: TGCGCCAGCAGCTTAGTGGGTCGGACGGTTGGGGAAGAGACCCAGTACTTC; CDR3: CASSLVGRTVGEETQYF